These T cell receptor beta chains were read from a single sample in a study of CD8+CD57+ T cells in acquired aplastic anemia. TCRdb independently ran MiXCR on the reads; one entry per CDR3 protein. The sample contains some 220,000 distinct CDR3 sequences, approximately 35% of which appear only once. Specimen: sorted CD4+, CD8+, or CD8+CD57+ T cells (not recorded which) from PBMCs. The receptors shown here come from a human donor in good health, serving as a control. The CDR3 runs from the conserved cysteine through the conserved F or W. D genes are given only for firm matches. Only some rows state a clone size, as once, few, many or a class for expanded clones.

V gene,D gene,J gene,clone size,CDR3 DNA,CDR3 protein
TRBV6-2/TRBV6-3,.,TRBJ1-2,few,TGTGCCAGCAGTTATTGGAGGGACGGCTACACCTTC,CASSYWRDGYTF
TRBV5-1,.,TRBJ2-5,.,TGCGCCAGCAGCTTGGAATTGGGTCAAACGGGAGAGACCCAGTACTTC,CASSLELGQTGETQYF
TRBV12-3/TRBV12-4,.,TRBJ2-3,many,TGTGCCAGCAGTTTACGAGAGGGCACAGATACGCAGTATTTT,CASSLREGTDTQYF
TRBV12-3/TRBV12-4,.,TRBJ2-1,.,TGTGCCAGCAGTTTCGGACGGAGCTCCTACAATGAGCAGTTCTTC,CASSFGRSSYNEQFF
TRBV5-5,.,TRBJ2-7,.,TGTGCCAGCAGCTTGGGTCCCCAACAGGGTTACGAGCAGTACTTC,CASSLGPQQGYEQYF
TRBV7-9,.,TRBJ1-2,many,TGTGCCAGCAGTACAGAGCGCTATGGCTACACCTTC,CASSTERYGYTF
TRBV5-1,.,TRBJ1-2,few,TGCGCCAGCAGGAGTAGGGGCAGAGATTATGGCTACACCTTC,CASRSRGRDYGYTF
TRBV5-1,TRBD2,TRBJ2-1,.,TGCGCCAGCAGCTTGACAGCGGGAAAGCATGAGCAGTTCTTC,CASSLTAGKHEQFF
TRBV7-2,.,TRBJ1-1,many,TGTGCCAGCAGCCCGCGAGGCGCAGCGAACACTGAAGCTTTCTTT,CASSPRGAANTEAFF
TRBV19,.,TRBJ1-6,many,TGTGCCAGTACCCCTGGGGCGGAAAGTTCACCCCTCCACTTT,CASTPGAESSPLHF
TRBV29-1,.,TRBJ2-7,few,TGCAGCGTCCGAGGGCGTCGCGAGCAGTACTTC,CSVRGRREQYF
TRBV9,.,TRBJ2-1,many,TGTGCCAGCAGCCCAGAGAACAGGATCTCCTACAATGAGCAGTTCTTC,CASSPENRISYNEQFF
TRBV5-1,TRBD1,TRBJ1-2,many,TGCGCCAGCAGGGAAACCGGGACAGGGTTAGGCTACACCTTC,CASRETGTGLGYTF
TRBV7-9,.,TRBJ1-3,many,TGTGCCAGCAGCCCGGGACAAAGGATTCGGGGAAACACCATATATTTT,CASSPGQRIRGNTIYF
TRBV10-3,.,TRBJ2-3,many,TGTGCCATCAGTGAAGGTGAGGTGTTGGGCACAGATACGCAGTATTTT,CAISEGEVLGTDTQYF
TRBV3-1,.,TRBJ2-5,few,TGTGCCAGCAGCCAAGATTTCGGGTTGGAGTACTTC,CASSQDFGLEYF
TRBV5-5,TRBD2,TRBJ2-7,many,TGTGCCAGCAGCCTTCCTAGCGGGATGGCCTCCTACGAGCAGTACTTC,CASSLPSGMASYEQYF
TRBV4-2,TRBD2,TRBJ2-1,few,TGTGCCAGCAGCCAATTACTTAGCGGGGGGGCGGGTCACAATGAGCAGTTCTTC,CASSQLLSGGAGHNEQFF
TRBV10-3,.,TRBJ1-1,many,TGTGCCATCACTGGGACCCCGAACACTGAAGCTTTCTTT,CAITGTPNTEAFF
TRBV7-2,.,TRBJ1-2,.,TGTGCCAGCAGCTTCGACAATAACTATGGCTACACCTTC,CASSFDNNYGYTF
TRBV5-1,.,TRBJ2-2,few,TGCGCCAGCAGCATGTCCAGCGACTTGAACACCGGGGAGCTGTTTTTT,CASSMSSDLNTGELFF
TRBV11-2,.,TRBJ2-7,many,TGTGCCAGCAGCTTACGGCGTCGACAGGACCCCTACGAGCAGTACTTC,CASSLRRRQDPYEQYF
TRBV19,.,TRBJ1-3,many,TGTGCCAGTAGTATAGTTGGGAGAAGCTCTGGAAACACCATATATTTT,CASSIVGRSSGNTIYF
TRBV10-1,.,TRBJ2-7,.,TGTGCCAGCAGTCCCGGACCCGGGGAGCAGTACTTC,CASSPGPGEQYF
TRBV27,.,TRBJ2-1,few,TGTGCCAGCAGCCACCCCTTTAGGGAGTCCGCCAATGAGCAGTTCTTC,CASSHPFRESANEQFF
TRBV7-9,TRBD1,TRBJ1-2,many,TGTGCCAGCAGCTCGGGACAGCTCTATGGCTACACCTTC,CASSSGQLYGYTF
TRBV7-8,.,TRBJ1-2,.,TGTGCCAGCAGCTTAGCTGGGAGTGATGGCTACACCTTC,CASSLAGSDGYTF
TRBV20-1,TRBD1,TRBJ2-1,many,TGCAGTGCTCCGGGACAGACCTACAATGAGCAGTTCTTC,CSAPGQTYNEQFF
TRBV7-3,.,TRBJ2-3,many,TGTGCCAGCGGGGTTAGCACAGATACGCAGTATTTT,CASGVSTDTQYF
TRBV6-2/TRBV6-3,TRBD1,TRBJ1-1,.,TGTGCCAGCGGGGGTCCGGACAGGGAAGCTTTCTTT,CASGGPDREAFF
TRBV5-1,TRBD1,TRBJ2-1,many,TGCGCCAGCAGCTTGGTGCTGACAGGGCGGTACAATGAGCAGTTCTTC,CASSLVLTGRYNEQFF
TRBV18,.,TRBJ2-5,.,TGTGCCAGCTCACCTTATATGGAGACCCAGTACTTC,CASSPYMETQYF
TRBV29-1,TRBD2,TRBJ2-1,many,TGCAGCGTTAGGGACTATGATCTTTTTGAGCAGTTCTTC,CSVRDYDLFEQFF
TRBV12-3/TRBV12-4,TRBD1,TRBJ1-2,many,TGTGCCAGCAGTCCAACGGACAGGGGGCTCAGTGGCTACACCTTC,CASSPTDRGLSGYTF
TRBV3-1,TRBD1,TRBJ1-2,many,TGTGCCAGCAGCCGTGACAGGGTTGACTACACCTTC,CASSRDRVDYTF
TRBV7-9,.,TRBJ2-5,many,TGTGCCAGCAGTCCCCTCCTGCTTGGGGGTGTAGAGACCCAGTACTTC,CASSPLLLGGVETQYF
TRBV7-2,.,TRBJ2-7,many,TGTGCCAGCAGCTTAGCCGGGACTCCGGACTACGAGCAGTACTTC,CASSLAGTPDYEQYF
TRBV7-2,.,TRBJ2-3,many,TGTGCCAGCAGCTACCGCCCAGGAACAGATACGCAGTATTTT,CASSYRPGTDTQYF
TRBV2,.,TRBJ1-1,few,TGTGCCAGCAGTGCTACAGGGACTACTGAAGCTTTCTTT,CASSATGTTEAFF
TRBV25-1,TRBD1,TRBJ2-3,.,TGTGCCAGCAGCATAAGGACAGGGGCTACAGATACGCAGTATTTT,CASSIRTGATDTQYF
TRBV19,.,TRBJ1-6,many,TGTGCCAGTAGGACGAGCTCCTATAATTCACCCCTCCACTTT,CASRTSSYNSPLHF
TRBV19,.,TRBJ2-2,many,TGTGCCAGTAGTATACAGATTAGGAACACCGGGGAGCTGTTTTTT,CASSIQIRNTGELFF
TRBV5-6,.,TRBJ1-3,.,TGTGCCAGCAGCTTGGAGCCCTCTGGAAACACCATATATTTT,CASSLEPSGNTIYF
TRBV5-1,.,TRBJ1-5,few,TGCGCCAGCAGCTTGGGGGTCATCGGGACACTCCACACCTATAGCAATCAGCCCCAGCATTTT,CASSLGVIGTLHTYSNQPQHF
TRBV11-2,.,TRBJ1-2,many,TGTGCCAGCAGCTTCAGAAGGGCCGGGGAGAGGGGGAATGGCTACACCTTC,CASSFRRAGERGNGYTF
TRBV10-1,.,TRBJ2-3,.,TGCGCCAGCAGTGATCAGACAGGCACACACATTGCGCAGTATTTT,CASSDQTGTHIAQYF
TRBV14,.,TRBJ1-1,many,TGTGCCAGCAGCCAAGAATTGACGGGCACTGAAGCTTTCTTT,CASSQELTGTEAFF
TRBV7-2,.,TRBJ2-7,many,TGTGCCAGCAGCTTAAAGGGTGATAGCTACGAGCAGTACTTC,CASSLKGDSYEQYF
TRBV11-2,TRBD1,TRBJ1-6,.,TGTGCCAGCAACCGGACAGGGGCTGGTTCACCCCTCCACTTT,CASNRTGAGSPLHF
TRBV5-1,TRBD1,TRBJ1-2,.,TGCGCCAGCAGCTTGGAAAACTCAGGGGGTGGCTACACCTTC,CASSLENSGGGYTF
TRBV29-1,.,TRBJ1-4,many,TGCAGCGTTACAGGGTCCTTGAATGAAAAACTGTTTTTT,CSVTGSLNEKLFF
TRBV12-3/TRBV12-4,TRBD1,TRBJ1-1,many,TGTGCCAGCAGTAAGACAGGGTCCACTGAAGCTTTCTTT,CASSKTGSTEAFF
TRBV10-3,.,TRBJ2-5,many,TGTGCCATCAGTGAGGTTGAGGCAGGTCGGGAGACCCAGTACTTC,CAISEVEAGRETQYF
TRBV24-1,.,TRBJ1-1,.,TGTGCCAGCAGTCGCAAACCCGCCACTGAAGCTTTCTTT,CASSRKPATEAFF
TRBV6-5,TRBD1,TRBJ1-2,.,TGTGCCAGCAGTTCAGGACAGGGTTATCTTGCCTATGGCTACACCTTC,CASSSGQGYLAYGYTF